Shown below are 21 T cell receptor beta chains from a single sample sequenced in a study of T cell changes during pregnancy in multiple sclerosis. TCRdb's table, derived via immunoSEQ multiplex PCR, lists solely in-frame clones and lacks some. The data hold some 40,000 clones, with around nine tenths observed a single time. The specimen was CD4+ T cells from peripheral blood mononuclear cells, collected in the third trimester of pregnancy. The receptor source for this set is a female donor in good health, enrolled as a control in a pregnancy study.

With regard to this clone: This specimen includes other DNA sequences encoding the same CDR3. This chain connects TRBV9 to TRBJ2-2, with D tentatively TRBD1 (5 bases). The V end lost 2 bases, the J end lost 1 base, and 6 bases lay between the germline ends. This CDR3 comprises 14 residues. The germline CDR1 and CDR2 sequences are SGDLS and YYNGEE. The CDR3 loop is CASSVTGNTGELFF. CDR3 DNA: TGTGCCAGCAGCGTCACAGGGAACACCGGGGAGCTGTTTTTT.

CDR3 sequence reads: CASNGRVNTEAFF. In nucleotides, the CDR3 is TGTGCCAGTAACGGGCGGGTTAACACTGAAGCTTTCTTT. The genes are TRBV19 and TRBJ1-1, with D unresolved. The length of the CDR3 is 13 residues. The germline V gene encodes CDR1 LNHDA and CDR2 SQIVND (reference sequence). V was shortened by 7 bases and J by 2 bases, with 11 bases between the two germline ends.

Here the CDR3 reads CASSPLQGYQETQYF. CDR3 coding DNA: TGTGCCAGCAGTCCTCTACAGGGGTACCAAGAGACCCAGTACTTC. The chain links TRBV7-8 to TRBJ2-5, with 7 bases matching TRBD1. The CDR3 runs 15 residues. In germline, CDR1 is SGHVS, CDR2 FQNEAQ. V was clipped by 6 bases and J by 0 bases; unmatched bases: 7.

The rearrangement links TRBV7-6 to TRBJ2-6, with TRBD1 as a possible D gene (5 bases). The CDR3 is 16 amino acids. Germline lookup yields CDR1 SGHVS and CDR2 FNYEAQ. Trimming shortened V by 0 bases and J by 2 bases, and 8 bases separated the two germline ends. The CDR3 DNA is TGTGCCAGCAGCTTAGCTTCCAGGGCTGGGGCCAACGTCCTGACTTTC. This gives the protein CASSLASRAGANVLTF.

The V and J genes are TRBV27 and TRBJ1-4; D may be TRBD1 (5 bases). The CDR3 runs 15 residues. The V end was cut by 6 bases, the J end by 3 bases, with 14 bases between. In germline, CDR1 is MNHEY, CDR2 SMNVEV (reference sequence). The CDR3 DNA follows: TGTGCCAGCAGACCTGGAGGGGCACCTAATGAAAAACTGTTTTTT. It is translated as CASRPGGAPNEKLFF.

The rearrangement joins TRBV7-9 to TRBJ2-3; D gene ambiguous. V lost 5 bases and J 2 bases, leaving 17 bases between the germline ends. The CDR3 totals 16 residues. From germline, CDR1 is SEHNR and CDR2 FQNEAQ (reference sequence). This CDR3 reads CASSPLVEPFTDTQYF. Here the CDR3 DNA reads TGTGCCAGCAGCCCACTCGTCGAGCCCTTCACAGATACGCAGTATTTT.

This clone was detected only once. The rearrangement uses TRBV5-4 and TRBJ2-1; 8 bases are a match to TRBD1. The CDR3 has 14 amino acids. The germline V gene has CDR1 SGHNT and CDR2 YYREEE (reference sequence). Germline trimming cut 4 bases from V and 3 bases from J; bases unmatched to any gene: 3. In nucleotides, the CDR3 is TGTGCCAGCAGCCCTGACAGGGGCTACAATGAGCAGTTCTTC. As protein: CASSPDRGYNEQFF.

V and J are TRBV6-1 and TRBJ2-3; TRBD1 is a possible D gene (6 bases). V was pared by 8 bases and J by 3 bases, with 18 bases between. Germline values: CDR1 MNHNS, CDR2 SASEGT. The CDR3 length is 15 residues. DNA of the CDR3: TGTGCCAGCCAGGGGTGGGGGCCCGGGACAGATACGCAGTATTTT. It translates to CASQGWGPGTDTQYF.

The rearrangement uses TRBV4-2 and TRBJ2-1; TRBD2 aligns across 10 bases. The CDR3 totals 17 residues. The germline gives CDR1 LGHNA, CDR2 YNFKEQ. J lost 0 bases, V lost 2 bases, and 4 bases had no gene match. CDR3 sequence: CASSQTSGASSYNEQFF. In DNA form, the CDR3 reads TGTGCCAGCAGCCAAACTAGCGGGGCTAGCTCCTACAATGAGCAGTTCTTC.

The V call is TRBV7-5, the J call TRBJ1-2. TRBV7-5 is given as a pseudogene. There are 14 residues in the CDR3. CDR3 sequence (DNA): TGTGCCAGAAGCGATAGGGGGTGGGGGGGTGGCTACACCTTC. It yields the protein CARSDRGWGGGYTF.

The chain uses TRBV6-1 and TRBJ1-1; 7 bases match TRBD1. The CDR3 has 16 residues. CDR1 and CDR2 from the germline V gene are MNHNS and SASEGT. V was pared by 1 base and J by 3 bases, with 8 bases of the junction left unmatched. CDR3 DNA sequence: TGTGCCAGCAGTGAAGGGCGCAGGGGGTCGGACACTGAAGCTTTCTTT. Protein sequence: CASSEGRRGSDTEAFF.

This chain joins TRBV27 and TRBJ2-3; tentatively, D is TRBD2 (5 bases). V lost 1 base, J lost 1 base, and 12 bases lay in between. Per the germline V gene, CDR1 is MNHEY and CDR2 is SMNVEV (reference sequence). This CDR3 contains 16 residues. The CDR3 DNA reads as TGTGCCAGCAGTTTATACGGGTTCGGGGGCACAGATACGCAGTATTTT. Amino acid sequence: CASSLYGFGGTDTQYF.

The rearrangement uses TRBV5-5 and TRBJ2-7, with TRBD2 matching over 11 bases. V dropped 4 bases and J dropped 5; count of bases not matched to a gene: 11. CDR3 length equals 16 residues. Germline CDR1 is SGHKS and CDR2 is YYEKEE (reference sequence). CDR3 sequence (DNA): TGTGCCAGCAGCCCGAGGCAACTAGCGGGGGTTGACGAGCAGTACTTC. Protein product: CASSPRQLAGVDEQYF.

CDR3 nucleotide sequence: TGTGCCAGCAGCTTAACTTCTAGCAGGGGCACCGGGGAGCTGTTTTTT. Translated: CASSLTSSRGTGELFF. The rearrangement links TRBV7-3 to TRBJ2-2, with a tentative D call TRBD1 (6 bases). Germline CDR1 and CDR2: SGHTA and FQGTGA. V lost 0 bases and J 4 bases, leaving 12 bases between the germline ends. This CDR3 is built from 16 residues.

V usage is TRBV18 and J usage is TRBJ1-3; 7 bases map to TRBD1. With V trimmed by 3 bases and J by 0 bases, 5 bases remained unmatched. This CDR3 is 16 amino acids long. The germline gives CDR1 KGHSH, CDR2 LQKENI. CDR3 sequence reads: CASSPNGDSSGNTIYF. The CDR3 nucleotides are TGTGCCAGCTCACCCAATGGGGACAGCTCTGGAAACACCATATATTTT.

In DNA form, the CDR3 reads TGTGCCAGCAGTTTAGACAACCCCGGGGAGCTGTTTTTT. Translating it yields CASSLDNPGELFF. V gene TRBV28 combines with J gene TRBJ2-2; D not resolved. CDR1 is MDHEN, CDR2 SYDVKM, per germline. V shed 2 bases and J shed 6 bases, with 7 bases lying between them. The length of the CDR3 is 13 residues.

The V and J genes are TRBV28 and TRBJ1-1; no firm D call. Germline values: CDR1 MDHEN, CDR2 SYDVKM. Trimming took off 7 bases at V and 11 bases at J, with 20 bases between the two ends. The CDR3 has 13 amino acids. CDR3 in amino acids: CASTPNRLRRAFF. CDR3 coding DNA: TGTGCCAGCACCCCCAATCGGCTACGGAGGGCTTTCTTT.

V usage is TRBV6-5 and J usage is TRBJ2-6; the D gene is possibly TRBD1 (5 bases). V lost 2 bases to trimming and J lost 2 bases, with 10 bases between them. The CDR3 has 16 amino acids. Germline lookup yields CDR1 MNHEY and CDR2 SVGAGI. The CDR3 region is CASSYGPGTGANVLTF. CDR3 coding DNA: TGTGCCAGCAGTTACGGTCCAGGGACTGGGGCCAACGTCCTGACTTTC.

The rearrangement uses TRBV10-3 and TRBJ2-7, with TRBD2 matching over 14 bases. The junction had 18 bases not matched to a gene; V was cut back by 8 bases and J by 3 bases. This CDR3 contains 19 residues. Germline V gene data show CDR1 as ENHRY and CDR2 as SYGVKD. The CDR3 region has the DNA TGTGCCATCCGGGAGGACAGGGTTGAGACTAGCGGGAGGGTCTACGAGCAGTACTTC. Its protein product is CAIREDRVETSGRVYEQYF.

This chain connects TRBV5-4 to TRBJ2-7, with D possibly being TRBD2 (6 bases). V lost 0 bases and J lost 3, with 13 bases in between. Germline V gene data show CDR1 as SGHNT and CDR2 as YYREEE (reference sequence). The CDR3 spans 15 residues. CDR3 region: CASSLGGVPYYEQYF. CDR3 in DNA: TGTGCCAGCAGCTTGGGCGGGGTCCCCTACTACGAGCAGTACTTC.

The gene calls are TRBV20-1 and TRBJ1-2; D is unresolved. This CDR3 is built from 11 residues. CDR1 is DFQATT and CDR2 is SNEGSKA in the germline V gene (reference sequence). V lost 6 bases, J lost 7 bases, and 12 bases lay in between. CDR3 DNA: TGCAGTGCCCGAGGGTGGGTTGGCTACACCTTC. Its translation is CSARGWVGYTF.